The 30 T cell receptor beta chains given below trace back to one sample, sequenced in a study of T cells in women clearing cervical HPV infection (dated by TCRdb to about 2018). Receptor amplification or capture employed the immunoSEQ multiplex PCR assay. The table comes from immuneACCESS by way of TCRdb, which keeps in-frame sequences with V and J called. Part of the clones is missing from these tables; in studies checked, under half for an unresolved V gene and the rest for unknown reasons. The sample table includes approximately 30,000 clones. Together, the top ten hold about 3.7% of the sample. The sample was blood buffy coat. These TCRs come from a woman aged 18-70 years with a cervical HPV16 infection that either progressed to CIN3+ or cleared (not recorded which).

About this clone itself: Sequencing ends 3 residues short of the CDR3 end; the germline J gene provides the rest. The chain employs TRBV6-2 or TRBV6-3 and TRBJ1-2; D is perhaps TRBD1 (5 bases). The CDR3 is made up of 17 amino acids. Germline loops: CDR1 MNHEY, CDR2 SVGEGT. V was cut by 5 bases and J by 1 base, with 20 bases left in between. The CDR3 here is CASSRQWEGHLNYGYTF. The part of the CDR3 DNA that was read is TGTGCCAGCAGTCGACAGTGGGAGGGTCATCTTAACTATGGC.

This clone is medium-sized by frequency. Read sequence stops 3 residues before the CDR3 end, and the germline J gene provides the missing end. The rearrangement links TRBV5-1 to TRBJ1-6; possibly TRBD1 for D (5 bases). Germline-derived CDR1 and CDR2 are SGHRS and YFSETQ. This CDR3 is 17 amino acids long. Trimming left V 3 bases short and J 2 bases short, with 15 bases between. CDR3 residues: CASSWGQSPPYNSPLHF. The part of the CDR3 DNA that was read is TGCGCCAGCAGCTGGGGCCAAAGTCCCCCCTATAATTCACCC.

Here the CDR3 reads CASSSIAAGGGNEQFF. CDR3 DNA (partial): TGTGCCAGCAGCTCCATTGCAGCGGGGGGGGGTAATGAG. V is TRBV7-3 and J is TRBJ2-1; 10 positions match TRBD2. The read stops 3 residues short of the end of the CDR3; the missing end is completed from the germline J gene. The CDR3 runs to 16 residues. Germline V lookup: CDR1 SGHTA, CDR2 FQGTGA. Trimming at V came to 4 bases and at J to 7 bases, leaving 10 bases not matched to a gene.

As for this clone: The read finishes 3 residues shy of the CDR3 end, and the germline J gene is used to complete it. This chain connects TRBV20-1 to TRBJ2-7, with 8 nucleotides matching TRBD1. Germline V lookup: CDR1 DFQATT, CDR2 SNEGSKA (reference sequence). The CDR3 loop spans 13 amino acids. The V segment lost 1 base and the J segment 3 bases; nucleotides outside the gene matches: 2. The part of the CDR3 DNA that was read is TGCAGTGCTAGAGCGGGACAGGACTACGAG. Its translation: CSARAGQDYE. The complete CDR3 protein is CSARAGQDYEQYF.

Points on this clone: Read sequence stops 3 residues before the CDR3 end, and the germline J gene provides the missing end. The chain uses TRBV18 and TRBJ1-2; TRBD1 matches 9 bases. The CDR3 covers 17 residues. CDR1 is KGHSH and CDR2 is LQKENI in the germline V gene. Partial CDR3 DNA: TGTGCCAGCTCACGTTACGACAGGGGGGACGTCTACAATGAC. This encodes CASSRYDRGDVYND. The entire CDR3 sequence reads CASSRYDRGDVYNDYTF.

Remarks on this clone: The read stops 3 residues short of the end of the CDR3; the missing end is completed from the germline J gene. V is TRBV20-1 and J is TRBJ2-3; D may be TRBD1 (6 bases). V lost 5 bases and J 0 bases, leaving 12 bases between the germline ends. CDR3 size: 14 residues. Germline-derived CDR1 and CDR2 are DFQATT and SNEGSKA (reference sequence). CDR3 residues: CSAGPGQSTDTQYF. The part of the CDR3 DNA that was read is TGCAGTGCTGGGCCCGGACAGAGCACAGATACG.

Concerning this clone itself: The read gets to within 3 residues of the CDR3 end, and the germline J gene fills in the rest. The genes are TRBV20-1 and TRBJ2-5, with 12 bases lining up with TRBD2. After removal of 0 bases from V and 4 bases from J, the junction contained 6 bases not matched to a gene. Germline assignment: CDR1 DFQATT and CDR2 SNEGSKA (reference sequence). The CDR3 extends over 16 amino acids. Here the CDR3 reads CSARDLAGGPGETQYF. Incomplete CDR3 DNA: TGCAGTGCTAGAGATCTAGCGGGGGGGCCCGGAGAGACC.

Concerning this clone itself: The observed sequence ends 3 residues before the CDR3 terminus, with the missing tail filled in from the germline J gene. The chain recombines TRBV4-1 with TRBJ2-7; 7 bases are a match to TRBD1. CDR3 size: 11 residues. V shed 11 bases and J 2 bases; nucleotides not matched to a gene: 3. Germline V lookup: CDR1 MGHRA, CDR2 YSYEKL. Partial CDR3 DNA: TGCGCCGAGGGGGCCCCCTACGAG. The encoded protein is CAEGAPYE. The entire CDR3 reads CAEGAPYEQYF.

A remark on this clone: The read comes to an end 3 residues before the CDR3 does, leaving the germline J gene to fill in the end. The chain links TRBV5-1 to TRBJ1-1; TRBD1 is a possible D gene (5 bases). The CDR3 covers 13 residues. Germline lookup yields CDR1 SGHRS and CDR2 YFSETQ. The CDR3 region is CASSLGETEEAFF. The sequenced part of the CDR3 DNA is TGCGCCAGCAGCTTGGGTGAGACAGAGGAA.

Note on this clone: Read sequence stops 3 residues before the CDR3 end, and the germline J gene provides the missing end. This rearrangement joins TRBV7-6 to TRBJ2-7, with D perhaps TRBD2 (6 bases). V lost 5 bases and J lost 1, with 9 bases in between. Looked up from germline, CDR1 is SGHVS and CDR2 is FNYEAQ. The CDR3 loop spans 13 amino acids. CDR3 bases read: TGTGCCAGCAGCGCCGGGACTTCCTACGAG. Protein: CASSAGTSYE. The CDR3, in full, reads CASSAGTSYEQYF.

Of note for this clone: Read sequence stops 3 residues before the CDR3 end, and the germline J gene provides the missing end. The V and J genes are TRBV18 and TRBJ2-1; 8 nucleotides line up with TRBD2. V shed 1 base, J shed 7 bases, and the junction held 6 bases outside the gene matches. The CDR3 totals 15 residues. Germline CDR1 reads KGHSH; CDR2 reads LQKENI. The CDR3 bases that were read are TGTGCCAGCTCACCACTGGAGCGGGGGTGGAATGAG. It codes for CASSPLERGWNE. The full CDR3 reads CASSPLERGWNEQFF.

A word on this clone: The CDR3 end lies 3 residues beyond the end of the read and is filled in from the germline J gene. V usage is TRBV19 and J usage is TRBJ2-7; TRBD2 matches at 9 bases. Germline V CDR1 and CDR2: LNHDA, SQIVND (reference sequence). With V trimmed by 3 bases and J by 4 bases, 7 bases remained unmatched. CDR3 length equals 15 residues. CDR3 DNA, as far as it was read: TGTGCCAGTAGTATCGGTAGCGGGGGAGGGTACGAG. Its protein product is CASSIGSGGGYE. The whole CDR3 reads CASSIGSGGGYEQYF.

A remark on this clone: The read stops 3 residues short of the end of the CDR3; the missing end is completed from the germline J gene. The genes are TRBV7-8 and TRBJ1-4; 11 bases are a match to TRBD1. CDR1 is SGHVS, CDR2 FQNEAQ, per germline. The CDR3 length is 15 residues. The CDR3 sequence is CASSSGTGGVSPLFF. The covered CDR3 bases are TGTGCCAGCAGCTCCGGGACAGGGGGTGTTTCACCA.

CDR3 DNA, as far as it was read: TGTGCCAGCAGCCCCGACAGATTTCCCATGAACACTGAA. It encodes CASSPDRFPMNTE. The whole CDR3 sequence reads CASSPDRFPMNTEAFF. The chain has TRBV7-8 and TRBJ1-1; TRBD1 might be the D (5 bases). Read data end 3 residues before the CDR3 end; the end is taken from the germline J gene. Germline lookup yields CDR1 SGHVS and CDR2 FQNEAQ. V was pared by 5 bases and J by 0 bases, with 16 bases between. There are 16 residues in the CDR3.

On this clone: Coverage ceases 3 residues before the CDR3 finishes, and the germline J gene fills in the end. J is TRBJ2-7 and V is TRBV4-1, with 9 positions matching TRBD1. CDR3 length: 17 residues. Trimming at V came to 1 base and at J to 4 bases, leaving 11 bases not matched to a gene. Germline loops: CDR1 MGHRA, CDR2 YSYEKL. The CDR3 sequence: CASSQVGTGSSTYEQYF. The CDR3 bases that were read are TGCGCCAGCAGCCAAGTAGGGACAGGGTCTTCGACGTACGAG.

Comments on this clone: The CDR3 end is not reached by the read, which stops 3 residues before it; the germline J gene fills it in. Additional DNA sequences in this sample encode the identical CDR3. The rearrangement joins TRBV29-1 to TRBJ1-2, with D perhaps TRBD1 (5 bases). V lost 6 bases and J lost 4, with 18 bases in between. There are 14 residues in the CDR3. The germline V gene encodes CDR1 SQVTM and CDR2 ANQGSEA. The CDR3 DNA, read in part, is TGCAGCGTCCCCGGCCCCCAGGGCCTCTATGGC. Its protein product is CSVPGPQGLYG. The full CDR3 reads CSVPGPQGLYGYTF.

Of note for this clone: The read ends 3 residues early relative to the CDR3; the germline J gene fills the gap. The chain employs TRBV11-2 and TRBJ1-1; D is undetermined. This CDR3 is 14 amino acids long. V was pared by 0 bases and J by 0 bases, with 5 bases between. Germline V gene data show CDR1 as SGHAT and CDR2 as FQNNGV. Partial CDR3 DNA: TGTGCCAGCAGCTTAGAGCCGGTGAACACTGAA. Protein product: CASSLEPVNTE. The whole CDR3 sequence is CASSLEPVNTEAFF.

To note about this clone: The read comes to an end 3 residues before the CDR3 does, leaving the germline J gene to fill in the end. The rearrangement uses TRBV5-1 and TRBJ2-5; TRBD1 agrees at 7 bases. The germline gives CDR1 SGHRS, CDR2 YFSETQ. V gave up 4 bases and J gave up 2 bases; unmatched junction bases: 11. The CDR3 is made up of 16 amino acids. The CDR3 DNA, read in part, is TGCGCCAGCAGCCTATTGACAGGGAGAGGGCAAGAGACC. Translating gives CASSLLTGRGQET. The full CDR3 sequence reads CASSLLTGRGQETQYF.

A note on this clone: From the germline J gene comes the end of the CDR3, since the read stops 3 residues before it. The chain employs TRBV5-6 and TRBJ2-3; 9 nucleotides agree with TRBD1. The CDR3 consists of 15 residues. CDR1 is SGHDT and CDR2 is YYEEEE in the germline V gene. The J segment lost 2 bases and the V segment lost 4 bases, leaving 5 bases of the junction unmatched. The DNA read from the CDR3 is TGTGCCAGCAGCACGGGACAGGGTATCACAGATACG. Its protein is CASSTGQGITDT. The full CDR3 sequence reads CASSTGQGITDTQYF.

A remark on this clone: The read ends 3 residues shy of where the CDR3 ends; the end is completed using the germline J gene. V is TRBV6-2 or TRBV6-3 and J is TRBJ2-3; 8 bases match TRBD2. The CDR3 extends over 14 amino acids. CDR1 is MNHEY and CDR2 is SVGEGT in the germline V gene. Trimming at V came to 2 bases and at J to 7 bases, leaving 5 bases not matched to a gene. The sequenced CDR3 bases are TGTGCCAGCAGTTACGGGACTAGGGGAAATACG. This translates into CASSYGTRGNT. The full CDR3 is CASSYGTRGNTQYF.

To note about this clone: The read gets to within 3 residues of the CDR3 end, and the germline J gene fills in the rest. The gene calls are TRBV27 and TRBJ2-3; a weak D match, TRBD1 (5 bases). Germline V gene lookup returns CDR1 MNHEY and CDR2 SMNVEV (reference sequence). The CDR3 is 17 amino acids. V was pared by 6 bases and J by 2 bases, with 21 bases between. CDR3 amino acids: CASSLDAGLSSTDTQYF. The CDR3 bases that were read are TGTGCCAGCAGCCTCGACGCAGGGCTCTCTTCCACAGATACG.

As concerns this clone: Read sequence stops 3 residues before the CDR3 end, and the germline J gene provides the missing end. This sequence joins TRBV29-1 and TRBJ1-2; D may be TRBD1 (5 bases). Germline V gene data show CDR1 as SQVTM and CDR2 as ANQGSEA. Trimming cost V 5 bases and J 7 bases, with 20 bases left between them. This CDR3 spans 14 amino acids. The CDR3 reads CSVTRTLTSGGYTF. The CDR3 bases that were read are TGCAGCGTTACAAGGACACTTACCTCGGGTGGC.

About this clone itself: One junction end does not reproduce the germline sequence, and a read error may be involved. The read is 3 residues too short to cover the CDR3 end, so that end is filled in from the germline J gene. V gene TRBV7-7 combines with J gene TRBJ2-5; D possibly corresponds to TRBD1 (6 bases). There are 17 residues in the CDR3. Germline V gives CDR1 SSHAT, CDR2 FNYEAQ (reference sequence). CDR3: CASSLDPSAGARETQYF. The DNA read from the CDR3 is TGTGCTAGCAGCTTAGATCCTTCCGCAGGGGCGCGGGAGACC.

For this clone: The CDR3 is cut off 3 residues early in the read; its end comes from the germline J gene. The chain couples TRBV20-1 to TRBJ2-3; 10 bases agree with TRBD2. CDR1 and CDR2 from the germline V gene are DFQATT and SNEGSKA (reference sequence). Trimming removed 4 bases from V and 4 bases from J; junction bases left unmatched: 5. The CDR3 length is 14 residues. CDR3 bases read: TGCAGTGCTACCCTAGCGGGGGTCGCAGATACG. As protein: CSATLAGVADT. The full CDR3 is CSATLAGVADTQYF.

With regard to this clone: Read data end 3 residues before the CDR3 end; the end is taken from the germline J gene. This chain links TRBV12-3 or TRBV12-4 with TRBJ1-2; no clear D gene. The CDR3 runs to 14 residues. The CDR3 loop reads CASTRPERPADYTF. The CDR3 bases that were read are TGTGCCAGCACCCGGCCGGAGCGGCCAGCAGAC.

A word on this clone: With the read ending 3 residues before the CDR3 end, the germline J gene is used to fill in that end. V gene TRBV5-6 combines with J gene TRBJ1-2; D perhaps matches TRBD1 (6 bases). Germline V gene sequence: CDR1 SGHDT, CDR2 YYEEEE. CDR3 length: 13 amino acids. The sequenced part of the CDR3 DNA is TGTGCCAGCAGCTCCGGACAGTCCTACGAC. As protein: CASSSGQSYD. The entire CDR3 sequence reads CASSSGQSYDYTF.

A word on this clone: The CDR3 end falls 3 residues outside the read, so it is completed with the germline J gene. V gene TRBV30 combines with J gene TRBJ1-1, with D unresolved. Germline V gene sequence: CDR1 GTSNPN, CDR2 SVGIG (reference sequence). V lost 0 bases and J 4 bases, leaving 6 bases between the germline ends. The length of the CDR3 is 12 residues. The covered CDR3 bases are TGTGCCTGGAGTGTACTTGGCACTGAA. It is translated as CAWSVLGTE. The entire CDR3 sequence reads CAWSVLGTEAFF.

A remark on this clone: The CDR3 end falls 3 residues outside the read, so it is completed with the germline J gene. V and J are TRBV5-6 and TRBJ2-7; 8 nucleotides line up with TRBD1. With V trimmed by 2 bases and J by 6 bases, 4 bases remained unmatched. CDR1 is SGHDT, CDR2 YYEEEE, per germline. CDR3 size: 13 residues. CDR3 DNA, as far as it was read: TGTGCCAGCAGCTTCGGGACAGGTAGCGAG. Amino acids: CASSFGTGSE. The whole CDR3 protein is CASSFGTGSEQYF. The full variable domain, its missing parts supplied by reference TRBV5-6 and TRBJ2-7, is DAGVTQSPTHLIKTRGQQVTLRCSPKSGHDTVSWYQQALGQGPQFIFQYYEEEERQRGNFPDRFSGHQFPNYSSELNVNALLLGDSALYLCASSFGTGSEQYFGPGTRLTVT.

CDR3 protein: CSVETSGTWETQYF. CDR3 bases read: TGCAGCGTTGAAACGAGCGGGACCTGGGAGACC. The genes are TRBV29-1 and TRBJ2-5, with 7 bases lining up with TRBD2. The read halts 3 residues ahead of the CDR3 end, with the missing end drawn from the germline J gene. Germline V gene sequence: CDR1 SQVTM, CDR2 ANQGSEA. The CDR3 consists of 14 residues. With V trimmed by 2 bases and J by 5 bases, 8 bases remained unmatched.

As to this clone: The DNA ends 3 residues before the CDR3 does, and the rest of the CDR3 is filled in from the germline J gene. The rearrangement joins TRBV10-3 to TRBJ1-5; the D gene is possibly TRBD1 (5 bases). This CDR3 contains 15 residues. V gave up 7 bases and J gave up 0 bases, with 13 bases separating them. CDR1 and CDR2 from the germline V gene are ENHRY and SYGVKD. The sequenced part of the CDR3 DNA is TGTGCCATCACCCGACAGACTCTTAGCAATCAGCCC. This gives the protein CAITRQTLSNQP. The full CDR3 sequence reads CAITRQTLSNQPQHF.